The T cell receptor beta chain under discussion was sequenced for a study of T cell repertoires in cytomegalovirus infection. This clonotype was seen ten or more times. The CDR3 totals 16 residues. Trimming took 7 bases from V and 7 from J, leaving 20 bases between them. TCRdb re-derived calls from the reads in MiXCR, one entry per CDR3 protein. This table has roughly 760,000 distinct CDR3 sequences, 35% to 45% appearing once. This rearrangement joins TRBV12-3 or TRBV12-4 to TRBJ1-6; unclear D gene. Input material: PBMCs. This clonotype was obtained from a human donor in good health (CMV status not recorded). Some clones in this sample may be carry-over from other donors' samples. The CDR3 region has the DNA TGTGCCAGCACAGTTGGTCCGGGTCCGGGGAATTCACCCCTCCACTTT. This gives the protein CASTVGPGPGNSPLHF.